Sequencing of this T cell receptor beta chain was carried out in a study of neurological immune-mediated disorders. The cDNA came from 5'RACE, which used 10-nucleotide random UMIs. MiXCR, run by TCRdb on the 5' RACE reads, gives a single entry per CDR3 protein. The data show tens of thousands of distinct CDR3 sequences, with approximately 7% seen just once and around 5% held by the top ten. After removal of 2 bases from V and 4 bases from J, the junction contained 1 base not matched to a gene. The CDR3 spans 13 residues. Germline assignment: CDR1 SGHTA and CDR2 FQGTGA. Sequenced: CD4+ T cells from blood. V gene TRBV7-3 combines with J gene TRBJ1-1; 7 nucleotides align to TRBD1. The TCR sequence derives from a man aged 45-60 years in good health. This CDR3 is CASSLPGGTEAFF. The CDR3 DNA reads TGTGCCAGCAGCTTACCAGGGGGCACTGAAGCTTTCTTT.